This is a list of T cell receptor beta chains from one sample in a study of T-cell memory formation after mild COVID-19. One entry per CDR3 protein, called by TCRdb with MiXCR from the 5' RACE reads. The sample yields hundreds of thousands of distinct CDR3 sequences, about 20% seen once. The source material was PBMCs or a T cell subset sorted from them (not recorded which). The origin of the receptors is an adult woman who had mild COVID-19 (a few samples of this study predate the infection). Cell type and time point are not known. CDR3s include the opening cysteine and the closing phenylalanine or tryptophan. D genes are given only for firm matches. A clone size is listed for some rows: how often the clone was seen (once, few, many), or a class if it is expanded.

TRBJ2-6 . TRBV27 . CASRLKGAGANVLTF TGTGCCAGCAGATTGAAAGGAGCTGGGGCCAACGTCCTGACTTTC
TRBJ2-5 TRBD2 TRBV6-5 . CASSYPKWTSAETQYF TGTGCCAGCAGTTACCCAAAATGGACTAGCGCGGAGACCCAGTACTTC
TRBJ1-2 . TRBV20-1 . CSVQNSGIYGYTF TGCAGTGTTCAAAATTCCGGGATCTATGGCTACACCTTC
TRBJ1-2 . TRBV5-1 . CASSLDGGSGGYTF TGCGCCAGCAGCTTGGATGGAGGGTCAGGAGGCTACACCTTC
TRBJ1-5 . TRBV24-1 . CATSDFDQPQHF TGTGCCACCAGTGATTTCGATCAGCCCCAGCATTTT
TRBJ2-7 TRBD1 TRBV5-1 few CASSTETGGAYEQYF TGCGCCAGCAGCACGGAGACAGGGGGAGCCTACGAGCAGTACTTC
TRBJ2-7 TRBD2 TRBV3-1 few CASSQDQTSGYEQYF TGTGCCAGCAGCCAAGATCAGACTAGCGGGTACGAGCAGTACTTC
TRBJ2-1 . TRBV18 . CASSLSQGPGNEQFF TGTGCCAGCTCACTTTCGCAGGGCCCGGGTAATGAGCAGTTCTTC
TRBJ2-1 . TRBV9 many CASSVGSVIYNEQFF TGTGCCAGCAGCGTAGGCTCGGTGATTTACAATGAGCAGTTCTTC
TRBJ1-2 . TRBV6-6 . CASSYSGSVNTF TGTGCCAGCAGTTACTCAGGGTCTGTAAACACCTTC
TRBJ1-6 . TRBV7-9 few CASSLGSDNLHF TGTGCCAGCAGCTTAGGGTCAGACAACCTCCACTTT